These 30 T cell receptor beta chains were all obtained from the same sample, sequenced in a study of cytomegalovirus exposure and HLA in healthy donors. 13 Jbeta primers and 60 Vbeta primers were used for the PCR. Data came from immunoSEQ multiplex PCR; TCRdb stores just in-frame clones and leaves some out. The sample records approximately 140,000 clones, about three quarters being singletons. Source material: PBMCs. These receptors originate from a female donor in good health and CMV-seronegative.

The chain employs TRBV5-1 and TRBJ2-7; tentative D call: TRBD1 (6 bases). The V end was cut by 2 bases, the J end by 5 bases, with 14 bases between. The CDR3 extends over 14 amino acids. Per the germline V gene, CDR1 is SGHRS and CDR2 is YFSETQ. CDR3 region: CASSLQGQRDEQYF. The CDR3 bases are TGCGCCAGCAGCTTACAGGGTCAACGGGACGAGCAGTACTTC.

The gene calls are TRBV5-1 and TRBJ2-1, with 9 nucleotides matching TRBD1. Trimming at V came to 4 bases and at J to 6 bases, leaving 8 bases not matched to a gene. Germline assignment: CDR1 SGHRS and CDR2 YFSETQ. The CDR3 contains 15 residues. CDR3 residues: CASSKRTGEANEQFF. CDR3 bases: TGCGCCAGCAGCAAGAGGACAGGGGAGGCCAATGAGCAGTTCTTC. The full variable domain, its missing parts supplied by reference TRBV5-1 and TRBJ2-1, is KAGVTQTPRYLIKTRGQQVTLSCSPISGHRSVSWYQQTPGQGLQFLFEYFSETQRNKGNFPGRFSGRQFSNSRSEMNVSTLELGDSALYLCASSKRTGEANEQFFGPGTRLTVL.

The gene calls are TRBV13 and TRBJ2-5; perhaps TRBD2 as D (5 bases). This CDR3 contains 17 residues. The germline V and J ends were trimmed by 0 bases and 3 bases, with 17 bases remaining between them. Germline values: CDR1 PRHDT, CDR2 FYEKMQ (reference sequence). The CDR3 reads CASSLGPLLAGKETQYF. DNA for the CDR3: TGTGCCAGCAGCTTAGGTCCACTTTTGGCGGGCAAAGAGACCCAGTACTTC.

This chain links TRBV6-4 with TRBJ2-1, with TRBD2 matching over 8 bases. Germline V gives CDR1 MRHNA, CDR2 SNTAGT. The CDR3 sequence is 20 residues long. With 6 bases clipped from V and 3 bases from J, the junction kept 22 bases outside the gene matches. CDR3 amino acids: CASSRHWSRGASFGYNEQFF. The CDR3 bases are TGTGCCAGCAGCCGACACTGGTCGCGGGGGGCCTCCTTCGGCTACAATGAGCAGTTCTTC.

The rearrangement joins TRBV15 to TRBJ1-5, with 7 bases lining up with TRBD1. V lost 1 base and J lost 3; bases outside the gene matches: 6. Per the germline V gene, CDR1 is LNHNV and CDR2 is YYDKDF (reference sequence). This CDR3 has 16 residues. The CDR3 DNA reads TGTGCCACCAGCAGAGCTCGGGACAGACCCAATCAGCCCCAGCATTTT. Translation gives CATSRARDRPNQPQHF.

The chain links TRBV6-1 to TRBJ2-7; 7 positions match TRBD2. The CDR3 is 15 amino acids. V lost 7 bases to trimming and J lost 0 bases; unmatched junction nucleotides: 9. Per germline, CDR1 MNHNS and CDR2 SASEGT. Here the CDR3 reads CASIPLAPSSYEQYF. In DNA form, the CDR3 reads TGTGCCAGCATCCCACTAGCGCCCAGCTCCTACGAGCAGTACTTC.

V and J are TRBV13 and TRBJ2-7; D remains unclear. The V gene lost 5 bases and the J gene lost 4 bases, with 3 bases spanning the gap. Germline values: CDR1 PRHDT, CDR2 FYEKMQ (reference sequence). This CDR3 has 10 residues. The CDR3 nucleotides read TGTGCCAGCAGCCCTTACGAGCAGTACTTC. It translates to CASSPYEQYF.

V gene TRBV27 combines with J gene TRBJ1-2; the match to TRBD1 covers 10 bases. V was clipped by 3 bases and J by 1 base; unmatched bases: 2. Germline V gene lookup returns CDR1 MNHEY and CDR2 SMNVEV (reference sequence). The length of the CDR3 is 15 residues. CDR3 amino acids: CASSLGQGNNYGYTF. The CDR3 nucleotides read TGTGCCAGCAGTTTGGGACAGGGGAATAACTATGGCTACACCTTC.

The genes are TRBV27 and TRBJ2-1, with 9 bases that match TRBD2. The CDR3 runs 16 residues. Germline assignment: CDR1 MNHEY and CDR2 SMNVEV (reference sequence). V dropped 6 bases and J dropped 0; count of bases not matched to a gene: 6. CDR3 region: CASSVSGSSSYNEQFF. As DNA, the CDR3 is TGTGCCAGCAGCGTTAGCGGGAGCTCCTCCTACAATGAGCAGTTCTTC.

The chain carries TRBV2 and TRBJ2-1; 7 nucleotides agree with TRBD2. The CDR3 spans 15 residues. Germline V lookup: CDR1 SNHLY, CDR2 FYNNEI. V dropped 5 bases and J dropped 10; count of bases not matched to a gene: 14. CDR3 sequence (DNA): TGTGCCAGCAGTCGATGGGACGAGGAGCGGGGCGAGCAGTTCTTC. Residues: CASSRWDEERGEQFF.

A few counts support this clone. The germline gene is not matched at one end of the junction; a read error may be the cause. The V gene is TRBV5-6, the J gene TRBJ2-1; TRBD2 aligns across 7 bases. The CDR3 extends over 16 amino acids. CDR1 is SGHDT, CDR2 YYEEEE, per germline. CDR3 loop: CASSAPTRIQPRERFF. As DNA, the CDR3 is TGTGCCAGCAGCGCACCAACCCGAATACAACCGCGGGAGCGGTTCTTC.

The rearrangement links TRBV10-1 to TRBJ2-7; 7 bases match TRBD1. Germline V gene sequence: CDR1 WNHNN, CDR2 SYGVQD (reference sequence). CDR3 size: 15 residues. Trimming took 1 base from V and 6 from J; bases not matched to a gene: 9. This CDR3 is CASSEWTGQSGEQYF. For the CDR3, the DNA is TGCGCCAGCAGTGAGTGGACAGGCCAAAGTGGCGAGCAGTACTTC.

This chain links TRBV25-1 with TRBJ1-6; D is undetermined. The CDR3 spans 14 residues. Germline V gives CDR1 MGHDK, CDR2 SYGVNS. Trimming pared 2 bases from V and 7 bases from J, leaving 9 bases between. The CDR3 loop reads CASSEPFPNSPLHF. The DNA of the CDR3 is TGTGCCAGCAGTGAACCCTTCCCGAATTCACCCCTCCACTTT.

The gene calls are TRBV12-5 and TRBJ1-1; maybe TRBD1 (5 bases). Germline V gene sequence: CDR1 LGHNT, CDR2 FRNRAP. The CDR3 length is 13 residues. The CDR3 nucleotides read TGTGCCACAGGAGTTTCCATGAACACTGAAGCTTTCTTT. Amino acids: CATGVSMNTEAFF. Together with reference TRBV12-5 and TRBJ1-1, the CDR3 gives the full variable domain: DARVTQTPRHKVTEMGQEVTMRCQPILGHNTVFWYRQTMMQGLELLAYFRNRAPLDDSGMPKDRFSAEMPDATLATLKIQPSEPRDSAVYFCATGVSMNTEAFFGQGTRLTVV.

This clone was recorded many times. The chain combines TRBV2 with TRBJ1-1, with 7 bases aligning to TRBD1. The germline gives CDR1 SNHLY, CDR2 FYNNEI. The trim removed 7 bases at V and 5 bases at J, leaving 13 bases unmatched. This CDR3 is 15 amino acids long. CDR3 sequence (DNA): TGTGCCAGCAAACAACGTGCAGGGGGAGGAACTGAAGCTTTCTTT. Residues: CASKQRAGGGTEAFF.

The CDR3 DNA reads as TGTGCCAGCAGTTACGCGGGGGCCTCCAACGGGGAGACCCAGTACTTC. Translation gives CASSYAGASNGETQYF. The chain combines TRBV6-5 with TRBJ2-5; D may be TRBD2 (7 bases). The V end lost 2 bases, the J end lost 5 bases, and 18 bases lay between the germline ends. This CDR3 has 16 amino acids. The V gene's germline CDR1 is MNHEY and CDR2 SVGAGI.

This clone has more than one count but fewer than ten. The gene calls are TRBV5-1 and TRBJ2-1; 10 bases map to TRBD2. This CDR3 spans 16 amino acids. J lost 8 bases, V lost 0 bases, and 8 bases had no gene match. Per the germline V gene, CDR1 is SGHRS and CDR2 is YFSETQ. DNA of the CDR3: TGCGCCAGCAGCTTGGAAGGAGCGGGGGGGCCCTATGAGCAGTTCTTC. This gives the protein CASSLEGAGGPYEQFF.

This chain links TRBV7-2 with TRBJ2-1, with 8 bases identical to TRBD1. This CDR3 has 14 residues. V dropped 6 bases and J dropped 2; count of bases not matched to a gene: 3. The germline CDR1 and CDR2 sequences are SGHTA and FQGNSA. The CDR3 DNA follows: TGTGCCAGCAGGCAGGGACAGGCCTACAATGAGCAGTTCTTC. The encoded protein is CASRQGQAYNEQFF.

This sequence joins TRBV29-1 and TRBJ1-1; D gene uncertain. There are 10 residues in the CDR3. CDR1 SQVTM and CDR2 ANQGSEA come from the germline V gene. Trimming pared 4 bases from V and 7 bases from J, leaving 7 bases between. Here the CDR3 reads CSVGPSEAFF. The CDR3 DNA sequence: TGCAGCGTTGGCCCGAGTGAAGCTTTCTTT.

The V gene is TRBV21-1, the J gene TRBJ1-1; TRBD1, the table's D call, was not compared with the DNA. TRBV21-1 is classified as a pseudogene. The CDR3 covers 17 residues. The CDR3 region is CASSKDRGADMNTEAFF. The CDR3 nucleotides read TGTGCCAGCAGCAAGGACAGGGGAGCCGACATGAACACTGAAGCTTTCTTT.

This clone has just a few counts. The same CDR3 is also encoded by other DNA sequences in this sample. Here the CDR3 DNA reads TGTGCCAGCAGTGAGAGGACAGGGGCGTACAATCAGCCCCAGCATTTT. Encoded protein: CASSERTGAYNQPQHF. The chain joins TRBV6-1 to TRBJ1-5; 9 nucleotides agree with TRBD1. The CDR3 is 16 residues long. V lost 3 bases and J lost 3; bases outside the gene matches: 6. CDR1 is MNHNS, CDR2 SASEGT, per germline.

J is TRBJ2-1 and V is TRBV11-1, with TRBD2 matching 9 bases. V shed 6 bases and J 3 bases; nucleotides not matched to a gene: 0. This CDR3 region has 13 residues. Germline V CDR1 and CDR2: SGHAT, FQDESV (reference sequence). CDR3 sequence: CASRTSGYNEQFF. CDR3 coding DNA: TGTGCCAGCAGGACTAGCGGCTACAATGAGCAGTTCTTC.

The V call is TRBV5-1, the J call TRBJ1-1; the match to TRBD1 covers 7 bases. Germline CDR1 and CDR2: SGHRS and YFSETQ. V was clipped by 8 bases and J by 1 base; unmatched bases: 8. The CDR3 contains 14 residues. CDR3 nucleotides: TGCGCCAGTGAGGCGGGACAGAAGAACACTGAAGCTTTCTTT. Translation: CASEAGQKNTEAFF. Based on the CDR3 plus reference TRBV5-1 and TRBJ1-1, the full variable domain is KAGVTQTPRYLIKTRGQQVTLSCSPISGHRSVSWYQQTPGQGLQFLFEYFSETQRNKGNFPGRFSGRQFSNSRSEMNVSTLELGDSALYLCASEAGQKNTEAFFGQGTRLTVV.

The gene calls are TRBV6-5 and TRBJ2-7, with 8 bases matching TRBD1. The germline gives CDR1 MNHEY, CDR2 SVGAGI. The junction had 7 bases not matched to a gene; V was cut back by 7 bases and J by 5 bases. The CDR3 consists of 13 residues. The chain's CDR3 is CASTTGGRDEQYF. The CDR3 DNA sequence: TGTGCCAGCACCACAGGGGGACGGGACGAGCAGTACTTC.

This clone was observed a single time. This chain joins TRBV29-1 and TRBJ2-7, with D possibly being TRBD2 (6 bases). The germline gives CDR1 SQVTM, CDR2 ANQGSEA. V was pared by 8 bases and J by 2 bases, with 13 bases between. The CDR3 extends over 12 amino acids. The CDR3 sequence is CSTRDFAYEQYF. CDR3 coding DNA: TGCAGCACTCGGGACTTTGCCTACGAGCAGTACTTC.

A single count supports this clone. The chain links TRBV29-1 to TRBJ1-1; D may be TRBD1 (6 bases). V lost 1 base to trimming and J lost 0 bases, with 9 bases between them. Germline-derived CDR1 and CDR2 are SQVTM and ANQGSEA. The CDR3 is 14 amino acids. CDR3 sequence reads: CSVEVGAVNTEAFF. The CDR3 DNA sequence: TGCAGCGTTGAAGTGGGGGCAGTGAACACTGAAGCTTTCTTT. Using reference TRBV29-1 and TRBJ1-1 for the parts outside the CDR3, the full variable domain is SAVISQKPSRDICQRGTSLTIQCQVDSQVTMMFWYRQQPGQSLTLIATANQGSEATYESGFVIDKFPISRPNLTFSTLTVSNMSPEDSSIYLCSVEVGAVNTEAFFGQGTRLTVV.

V and J are TRBV12-1 and TRBJ2-1; TRBD2, the table's D call, was not compared with the DNA. TRBV12-1 is classified as a pseudogene. The CDR3 sequence is 19 residues long. The CDR3: CASSFEALAGPNSYNEQFF. The CDR3 coding sequence is TGTGCCAGCAGCTTTGAGGCGCTAGCGGGACCGAACTCCTACAATGAGCAGTTCTTC.

V and J are TRBV11-2 and TRBJ1-2; 7 bases match TRBD1. From germline, CDR1 is SGHAT and CDR2 FQNNGV. Trimming at V came to 0 bases and at J to 4 bases, leaving 8 bases not matched to a gene. The CDR3 consists of 16 residues. CDR3 amino acids: CASSLDVTGYVYGYTF. The CDR3 DNA is TGTGCCAGCAGCTTAGATGTGACAGGGTACGTCTATGGCTACACCTTC.

This sequence joins TRBV6-5 and TRBJ1-1; D is perhaps TRBD1 (5 bases). The length of the CDR3 is 13 residues. Trimming shortened V by 6 bases and J by 1 base, and 9 bases separated the two germline ends. CDR1 is MNHEY and CDR2 is SVGAGI in the germline V gene. CDR3 sequence reads: CASSQDKNTEAFF. The CDR3 DNA reads TGTGCCAGCAGCCAGGACAAGAACACTGAAGCTTTCTTT.

This clone was seen more than once but under ten times. The chain uses TRBV19 and TRBJ1-1, with a possible D match to TRBD1 (5 bases). V was pared by 3 bases and J by 5 bases, with 13 bases between. CDR1 is LNHDA and CDR2 is SQIVND in the germline V gene (reference sequence). The CDR3 loop spans 14 amino acids. This CDR3 is CASSIRGTRTEAFF. The CDR3 DNA reads TGTGCCAGTAGTATCCGGGGGACGAGGACTGAAGCTTTCTTT.